This T cell receptor beta chain was captured in a study of radiotherapy plus CTLA-4 blockade in lung cancer. Study-wide background: Among all patients, roughly 19% showed objective responses, while 30% to 35% had disease control.

Concerning this clone: Its antigen remains unknown.

General study results and limits: Interferon-beta and early blood T cell clone dynamics reportedly predicted response best. Expansion in blood of tumor-derived TCR clones was seen after radiotherapy plus ipilimumab.

V was trimmed by 6 bases and J by 6 bases, leaving 16 bases between them. CDR3 length: 14 amino acids. Germline loops: CDR1 MNHNY, CDR2 SVGAGI (reference sequence). Repertoires were generated with immunoSEQ multiplex PCR, while TCRdb's copy carries only in-frame clones and drops some. The sample carries some 96,000 clones, roughly 88% recorded once. The study treated chemo-refractory metastatic non-small-cell lung cancer patients with focal radiation plus ipilimumab CTLA-4 blockade. The chain links TRBV6-6 to TRBJ2-3; D is possibly TRBD2 (6 bases). The receptor was derived from a human donor with non-small cell lung cancer that progressed on radiotherapy plus ipilimumab. Sequenced here: peripheral blood, sampled from a patient treated with radiotherapy plus ipilimumab. The CDR3 spells CASRPNGRGDTQYF. The CDR3 DNA reads TGTGCCAGCAGGCCGAACGGGCGGGGTGATACGCAGTATTTT.